This T cell receptor (beta chain) was captured by sequencing in a study of Ad26.COV2.S vaccination and SARS-CoV-2 variants. Study outcomes and limitations: Vaccine recipients showed a spike-specific TCR breadth that was higher than in placebo recipients. In vaccinated individuals, spike-specific CD8+ and CD4+ T cell responses reportedly displayed substantial breadth.

The CDR3 contains 13 residues. J lost 6 bases, V lost 3 bases, and 4 bases had no gene match. The germline V gene has CDR1 ENHRY and CDR2 SYGVKD. Comment on this clone: Its antigen is undetermined.

The table came from immunoSEQ multiplex PCR; TCRdb's copy has only in-frame clones and leaves some out. This table holds 180,000 or so clones, 70% to 90% found once. The TCR sequence derives from a human donor who had recovered from COVID-19. Here the sequenced sample was peripheral blood, taken after recovery from COVID-19. V gene TRBV10-3 combines with J gene TRBJ2-7, with 8 bases lining up with TRBD1. Here the CDR3 DNA reads TGTGCCATCAGTGACCAGGGGGCGGGCGAGCAGTACTTC. Its protein is CAISDQGAGEQYF.